This TCR beta chain was captured in a study of blood T cell repertoires in COVID-19. Study at large: The United States, Italy and Spain provided the acute and convalescent COVID-19 samples. From T cells, B-cell-depleted T cells, or PBMCs came the material, which was cDNA or gDNA.

Sequencing was performed with immunoSEQ multiplex PCR; in TCRdb, only in-frame clones are kept and a portion is missing. The sample contains 60,000 or so clones, around 80% of which appear only once. The CDR3 is 13 residues long. The germline CDR1 and CDR2 sequences are MNHNY and SVGAGI (reference sequence). V shed 6 bases, J shed 7 bases, and the junction held 7 bases outside the gene matches. Seattle enrolled patients during active infection and tracked them longitudinally. The source material was peripheral blood. The sequence was collected from a man aged 25 to 45 with COVID-19, enrolled during active disease. The V gene is TRBV6-6, the J gene TRBJ2-3, with 7 bases fitting TRBD2. The CDR3 nucleotides are TGTGCCAGCAGCGCCACGGGAGGACATACGCAGTATTTT. It is translated as CASSATGGHTQYF.